Below, 22 T cell receptor beta chains from the same sample are listed, as sequenced in a study of blood T cell repertoires in COVID-19. Using immunoSEQ multiplex PCR, the repertoire was profiled, and TCRdb retains in-frame clones only, with some absent. The repertoire holds about 98,000 clones, with 82% as singletons. Sequenced material: peripheral blood. The source is a man older than 75 with acute or convalescent COVID-19.

V usage is TRBV19 and J usage is TRBJ1-6; D may be TRBD1 (6 bases). The CDR3 extends over 14 amino acids. Germline V gene lookup returns CDR1 LNHDA and CDR2 SQIVND (reference sequence). V shed 4 bases and J shed 10 bases, with 14 bases lying between them. The CDR3 sequence is CASSTHREGSPLHF. In DNA, the CDR3 is TGTGCCAGTAGTACTCACAGGGAGGGGTCACCCCTCCACTTT.

The chain has TRBV11-2 and TRBJ2-5; 12 bases line up with TRBD1. V gave up 7 bases and J gave up 5 bases; unmatched junction bases: 8. The germline V gene has CDR1 SGHAT and CDR2 FQNNGV. CDR3 length: 15 amino acids. The CDR3 sequence is CASTPGQGARETQYF. The CDR3 coding sequence is TGTGCCAGCACCCCGGGACAGGGGGCTCGGGAGACCCAGTACTTC.

This rearrangement joins TRBV7-8 to TRBJ2-7; 12 bases line up with TRBD1. V trimming: 5 bases; J trimming: 1 base; junction bases outside the gene matches: 9. Germline loops: CDR1 SGHVS, CDR2 FQNEAQ. The CDR3 is made up of 17 amino acids. CDR3 sequence reads: CASSPGTGGAYSYEQYF. Here the CDR3 DNA reads TGTGCCAGCAGCCCCGGGACAGGGGGCGCGTATTCCTACGAGCAGTACTTC.

J is TRBJ2-3 and V is TRBV11-2; 8 nucleotides align to TRBD2. J was trimmed by 4 bases and V by 8 bases; bases with no gene match: 8. Germline V gene data show CDR1 as SGHAT and CDR2 as FQNNGV. The CDR3 extends over 14 amino acids. CDR3 bases: TGTGCCAGCCGGTCGGGGGGGGGCCCAGATACGCAGTATTTT. Its protein is CASRSGGGPDTQYF.

The chain uses TRBV28 and TRBJ1-2; D might be TRBD1 (6 bases). This CDR3 region has 14 residues. Germline CDR1 MDHEN, CDR2 SYDVKM. Deletions cut 3 bases from V and 7 bases from J, with 15 bases between. The CDR3 nucleotides read TGTGCCAGCAGTTTTGGGGGGGCGCAGGGTGGCTACACCTTC. Translation: CASSFGGAQGGYTF.

V gene TRBV7-2 combines with J gene TRBJ2-2, with D tentatively TRBD2 (7 bases). This CDR3 is built from 16 residues. Trimming took off 1 base at V and 4 bases at J, with 13 bases between the two ends. Germline V lookup: CDR1 SGHTA, CDR2 FQGNSA. The CDR3 loop reads CASSLGQGGGTGELFF. Here the CDR3 DNA reads TGTGCCAGCAGCTTAGGTCAGGGAGGGGGCACCGGGGAGCTGTTTTTT. Filled out from reference TRBV7-2 and TRBJ2-2, the complete variable domain reads GAGVSQSPSNKVTEKGKDVELRCDPISGHTALYWYRQSLGQGLEFLIYFQGNSAPDKSGLPSDRFSAERTGGSVSTLTIQRTQQEDSAVYLCASSLGQGGGTGELFFGEGSRLTVL.

There are a few counts of this clone. V is TRBV28 and J is TRBJ2-7, with 7 bases matching TRBD1. Germline assignment: CDR1 MDHEN and CDR2 SYDVKM. The CDR3 extends over 15 amino acids. Trimming removed 6 bases from V and 1 base from J; junction bases left unmatched: 9. The CDR3 sequence: CASRGDRAGSYEQYF. Here the CDR3 DNA reads TGTGCCAGCAGGGGAGACAGGGCTGGGTCCTACGAGCAGTACTTC.

The chain joins TRBV5-1 to TRBJ2-1; weak D call: TRBD2 (5 bases). The length of the CDR3 is 16 residues. Trimming removed 7 bases at V and 0 bases at J, with 17 bases between. In germline, CDR1 is SGHRS, CDR2 YFSETQ. The CDR3 protein is CASRPWSGSSYNEQFF. The CDR3 bases are TGCGCCAGCCGCCCCTGGTCGGGGTCCTCCTACAATGAGCAGTTCTTC.

The V call is TRBV5-6, the J call TRBJ2-2; D not resolved. V was clipped by 0 bases and J by 3 bases, with 3 bases between them. The CDR3 length is 13 residues. Germline assignment: CDR1 SGHDT and CDR2 YYEEEE. The CDR3 here is CASSLAYTGELFF. The CDR3 DNA follows: TGTGCCAGCAGCTTGGCCTACACCGGGGAGCTGTTTTTT.

CDR3 DNA sequence: TGTGCCACCAGCAGGACAGGACTAGCGGGAGAGGACACCGGGGAGCTGTTTTTT. Protein product: CATSRTGLAGEDTGELFF. The chain recombines TRBV15 with TRBJ2-2; 13 bases map to TRBD2. The ends lost 3 bases at V and 3 bases at J; junction bases unmatched: 7. The germline V gene has CDR1 LNHNV and CDR2 YYDKDF (reference sequence). The CDR3 is made up of 18 amino acids.

This clone was seen once. The genes are TRBV3-1 (or the pseudogene TRBV3-2) and TRBJ1-2; D may be TRBD1 (6 bases). The CDR3 length is 16 residues. The ends were cut back, 1 base at V and 8 bases at J, with 20 bases in the middle. Germline CDR1 and CDR2: LGHDT and YNNKEL (reference sequence). The CDR3 DNA follows: TGTGCCAGCAGCCAAGGGGGTTGGGGGGGCGCGGACGGCTACACCTTC. Protein: CASSQGGWGGADGYTF.

The chain recombines TRBV9 with TRBJ2-3, with unresolved D. This CDR3 has 15 amino acids. The V gene's germline CDR1 is SGDLS and CDR2 YYNGEE. V lost 0 bases and J lost 3, with 11 bases in between. CDR3 amino acids: CASSVGPFKTDTQYF. The CDR3 DNA reads TGTGCCAGCAGCGTAGGGCCATTTAAGACAGATACGCAGTATTTT.

CDR3 bases: TGCGCCAGCGCTGGACAGGGTAACACCGGGGAGCTGTTTTTT. Protein product: CASAGQGNTGELFF. The chain carries TRBV10-2 and TRBJ2-2, with 8 bases identical to TRBD1. CDR3 length: 14 residues. J gave up 2 bases and V 8 bases, and 4 bases lay outside the gene matches. Germline CDR1 and CDR2: WSHSY and SAAADI.

The chain links TRBV28 to TRBJ1-5; 7 nucleotides match TRBD1. V lost 6 bases, J lost 6 bases, and 8 bases stayed unmatched. Germline assignment: CDR1 MDHEN and CDR2 SYDVKM. This CDR3 is 14 amino acids long. For the CDR3, the DNA is TGTGCCAGCAGCCCCAAGGGGGCGAGTCAGCCCCAGCATTTT. As protein: CASSPKGASQPQHF.

The chain combines TRBV2 with TRBJ2-5; TRBD1 is a possible D gene (6 bases). The CDR3 is 14 amino acids. Germline V CDR1 and CDR2: SNHLY, FYNNEI. Trimming pared 1 base from V and 5 bases from J, leaving 11 bases between. CDR3 in DNA: TGTGCCAGCAGTGAAGTACAGGGAAGGGAGACCCAGTACTTC. Translated, it gives CASSEVQGRETQYF.

The V and J genes are TRBV3-1 (or the pseudogene TRBV3-2) and TRBJ2-1; TRBD2 aligns across 14 bases. Germline V gene lookup returns CDR1 LGHDT and CDR2 YNNKEL (reference sequence). The CDR3 contains 16 residues. The V segment lost 4 bases and the J segment 7 bases; nucleotides outside the gene matches: 6. CDR3 nucleotide sequence: TGTGCCAGCAGCCTGACTAGCGGGAGGGCCAAAAATGAGCAGTTCTTC. Encoded protein: CASSLTSGRAKNEQFF.

J is TRBJ2-5 and V is TRBV21-1; the table gives TRBD2 as D, unverified against the DNA. TRBV21-1 is assigned pseudogene status. This CDR3 has 16 amino acids. Written as DNA, the CDR3 is TGTGCCAGCCCAGGTAATCAGGCGAGGGCAAAAGAGACCCAGTACTTC. Translation gives CASPGNQARAKETQYF.

The chain has TRBV19 and TRBJ2-3; no firm D call. V lost 5 bases, J lost 1 base, and 4 bases lay in between. Germline loops: CDR1 LNHDA, CDR2 SQIVND (reference sequence). The CDR3 loop spans 12 amino acids. CDR3 DNA sequence: TGTGCCAGTAGTGCAGGCACAGATACGCAGTATTTT. It yields the protein CASSAGTDTQYF.

This sequence joins TRBV3-1 (or the pseudogene TRBV3-2) and TRBJ2-1, with TRBD2 matching over 8 bases. CDR1 is LGHDT and CDR2 is YNNKEL in the germline V gene (reference sequence). J was trimmed by 6 bases and V by 1 base; bases with no gene match: 8. CDR3 length equals 16 residues. The CDR3 bases are TGTGCCAGCAGCCAAGGGGGACTAGGCGTCCTCAATGAGCAGTTCTTC. As protein: CASSQGGLGVLNEQFF.

This clone showed up just a few times. The CDR3 is CASSGRGLANYGYTF. Written as DNA, the CDR3 is TGTGCCAGCAGTGGAAGAGGACTCGCTAACTATGGCTACACCTTC. The chain uses TRBV6-2 or TRBV6-3 and TRBJ1-2, with D unclear. The germline V and J ends were trimmed by 5 bases and 0 bases, with 13 bases remaining between them. Germline V lookup: CDR1 MNHEY, CDR2 SVGEGT. The CDR3 covers 15 residues.

The chain has TRBV14 and TRBJ1-4; D gene unclear. Trimming shortened V by 4 bases and J by 5 bases, and 8 bases separated the two germline ends. CDR3 length: 13 amino acids. Germline values: CDR1 SGHDN, CDR2 FVKESK. The CDR3 DNA sequence: TGTGCCAGCAGCCCGCGAACCAATGAAAAACTGTTTTTT. Translation: CASSPRTNEKLFF.

V and J are TRBV27 and TRBJ1-2, with D perhaps matching TRBD1 (5 bases). Germline CDR1 MNHEY, CDR2 SMNVEV (reference sequence). The V gene lost 8 bases and the J gene lost 6 bases, with 19 bases spanning the gap. The CDR3 loop spans 14 amino acids. CDR3 sequence reads: CASWRENFRDGYTF. As DNA, the CDR3 is TGTGCCAGCTGGAGGGAAAATTTCAGGGATGGCTACACCTTC.